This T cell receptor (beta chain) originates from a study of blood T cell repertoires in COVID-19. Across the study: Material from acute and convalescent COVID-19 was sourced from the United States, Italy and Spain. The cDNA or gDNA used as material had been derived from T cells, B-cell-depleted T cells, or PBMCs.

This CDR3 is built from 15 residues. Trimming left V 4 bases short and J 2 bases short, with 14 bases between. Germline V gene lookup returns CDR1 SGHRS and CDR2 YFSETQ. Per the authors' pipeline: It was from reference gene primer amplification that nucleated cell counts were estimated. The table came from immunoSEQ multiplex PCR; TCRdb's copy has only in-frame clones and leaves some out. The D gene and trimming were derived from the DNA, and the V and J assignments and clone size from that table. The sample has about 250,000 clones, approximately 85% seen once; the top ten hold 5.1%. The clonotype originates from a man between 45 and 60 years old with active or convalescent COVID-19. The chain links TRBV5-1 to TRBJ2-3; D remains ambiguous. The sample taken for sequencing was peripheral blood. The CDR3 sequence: CASSRVTDNTDTQYF. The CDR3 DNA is TGCGCCAGCAGCCGAGTTACAGATAACACAGATACGCAGTATTTT.